The clone carrying this TCR beta chain was counted only a few times. The entry originates in a study of blood T cells in healthy people across ages. Next came a second PCR, run for 7 to 11 cycles, which used a sample-barcoded 5' primer along with a J-beta primer mix. TCRdb recomputed calls from the 5' RACE reads with MiXCR, one row per CDR3 protein. The sample consists of hundreds of thousands of distinct CDR3 sequences, more than 55% of them appearing once. Extracted total RNA amounted to at least 5 micrograms for each sample. Source material: blood. This sequence originates from a middle-aged man in good health.

The CDR3 region is CASSSSGRMETQYF. The CDR3 DNA is TGTGCCAGCAGTTCTAGCGGGAGGATGGAGACCCAGTACTTC. V and J are TRBV6-6 and TRBJ2-5; 11 bases are shared with TRBD2. CDR1 is MNHNY and CDR2 is SVGAGI in the germline V gene (reference sequence). V was pared by 4 bases and J by 5 bases, with 3 bases of the junction left unmatched. The CDR3 runs to 14 residues.